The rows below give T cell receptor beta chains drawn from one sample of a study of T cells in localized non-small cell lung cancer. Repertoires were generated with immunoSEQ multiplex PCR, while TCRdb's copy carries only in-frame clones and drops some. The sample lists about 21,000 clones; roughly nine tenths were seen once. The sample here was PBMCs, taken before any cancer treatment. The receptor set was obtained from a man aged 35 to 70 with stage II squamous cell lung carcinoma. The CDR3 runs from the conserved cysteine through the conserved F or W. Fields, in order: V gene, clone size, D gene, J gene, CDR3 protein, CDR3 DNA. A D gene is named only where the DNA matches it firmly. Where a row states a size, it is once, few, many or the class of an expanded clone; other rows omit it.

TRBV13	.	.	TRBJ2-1	CASSYKQGRFGDEQFF	TGTGCCAGCAGCTACAAACAGGGAAGATTTGGCGATGAGCAGTTCTTC
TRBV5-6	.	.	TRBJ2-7	CASSLYGYEQYF	TGTGCCAGCAGCTTGTATGGGTACGAGCAGTACTTC
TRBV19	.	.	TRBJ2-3	CASSLRESPFTDTQYF	TGTGCCAGTAGTCTAAGGGAGAGCCCCTTCACAGATACGCAGTATTTT
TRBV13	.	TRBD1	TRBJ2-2	CASSRDRGQGTGELFF	TGTGCCAGCAGCCGCGACAGGGGGCAGGGCACCGGGGAGCTGTTTTTT
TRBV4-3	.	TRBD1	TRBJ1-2	CASSQGFRGLDGYTF	TGCGCCAGCAGCCAAGGGTTCAGGGGGCTGGATGGCTACACCTTC
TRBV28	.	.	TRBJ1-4	CASSFFLSNEKLFF	TGTGCCAGCAGTTTTTTCTTATCTAATGAAAAACTGTTTTTT
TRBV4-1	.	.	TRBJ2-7	CASSQVGTADYEQYF	TGCGCCAGCAGCCAAGTGGGGACGGCAGACTACGAGCAGTACTTC
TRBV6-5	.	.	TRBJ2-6	CATTPSGANVLTF	TGTGCCACCACCCCCTCTGGGGCCAACGTCCTGACTTTC
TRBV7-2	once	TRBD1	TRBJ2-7	CASSFDRGDYEQYF	TGTGCCAGCAGCTTCGACAGGGGGGATTACGAGCAGTACTTC
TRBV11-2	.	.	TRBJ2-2	CASSSNGGFTGELFF	TGTGCCAGCAGCTCTAATGGGGGGTTCACCGGGGAGCTGTTTTTT